The 25 T cell receptor beta chains below were found in one sample sequenced in a study of blood T cell repertoires in COVID-19. Repertoires were generated with immunoSEQ multiplex PCR, while TCRdb's copy carries only in-frame clones and drops some. The sample gives about 200,000 clones, 65% to 90% of which show up once; about 3.8% is in the top ten. Sequenced material: PBMCs or T cells enriched from blood (not recorded which). The source is a middle-aged woman with acute COVID-19.

The chain employs TRBV11-2 and TRBJ2-7; 8 nucleotides align to TRBD2. Germline values: CDR1 SGHAT, CDR2 FQNNGV. The CDR3 is 14 residues long. V trimming: 5 bases; J trimming: 7 bases; junction bases outside the gene matches: 10. DNA of the CDR3: TGTGCCAGCAGCCTCGACCCAACTAGCGGTGAGCAGTACTTC. Its translation is CASSLDPTSGEQYF.

V usage is TRBV28 and J usage is TRBJ2-7; 8 bases map to TRBD1. Germline V CDR1 and CDR2: MDHEN, SYDVKM. The junction had 8 bases not matched to a gene; V was cut back by 9 bases and J by 7 bases. The CDR3 is 12 residues long. The CDR3 DNA follows: TGTGCCAGTTCGGGACAGGTTGTAGAGCAGTACTTC. It translates to CASSGQVVEQYF. The full variable domain, completed using reference TRBV28 and TRBJ2-7, is DVKVTQSSRYLVKRTGEKVFLECVQDMDHENMFWYRQDPGLGLRLIYFSYDVKMKEKGDIPEGYSVSREKKERFSLILESASTNQTSMYLCASSGQVVEQYFGPGTRLTVT.

The genes are TRBV5-8 and TRBJ2-1; D call uncertain. Germline CDR1 SGHTS, CDR2 YDEGEE. The CDR3 loop spans 8 amino acids. The V end lost 5 bases, the J end lost 12 bases, and 3 bases lay between the germline ends. The CDR3 loop reads CASRAQFF. In DNA form, the CDR3 reads TGTGCCAGCAGGGCGCAGTTCTTC.

The genes are TRBV15 and TRBJ1-5; 9 nucleotides match TRBD1. The trim removed 3 bases at V and 7 bases at J, leaving 7 bases unmatched. Germline CDR1 is LNHNV and CDR2 is YYDKDF (reference sequence). This CDR3 contains 15 residues. The DNA for the CDR3 is TGTGCCACCAGCAGGTGGACAGGGGAGGGACAGCCCCAGCATTTT. Translated, it gives CATSRWTGEGQPQHF.

J is TRBJ1-5 and V is TRBV28; 10 positions match TRBD1. Germline CDR1 and CDR2: MDHEN and SYDVKM. Trimming at V came to 5 bases and at J to 5 bases, leaving 12 bases not matched to a gene. The CDR3 runs to 17 residues. CDR3 sequence reads: CASSGMMWTGGDQPQHF. DNA of the CDR3: TGTGCCAGCAGTGGAATGATGTGGACAGGGGGGGATCAGCCCCAGCATTTT.

The chain combines TRBV6-5 with TRBJ2-7; D possibly corresponds to TRBD2 (6 bases). Per the germline V gene, CDR1 is MNHEY and CDR2 is SVGAGI. The CDR3 is made up of 11 amino acids. V shed 4 bases and J shed 8 bases, with 9 bases lying between them. CDR3 protein: CASSSAGKQYF. In nucleotides, the CDR3 is TGTGCCAGCAGTTCCGCGGGGAAGCAGTACTTC.

The chain joins TRBV28 to TRBJ2-5; 12 nucleotides agree with TRBD2. J was trimmed by 3 bases and V by 8 bases; bases with no gene match: 7. The CDR3 loop spans 15 amino acids. From germline, CDR1 is MDHEN and CDR2 SYDVKM. CDR3 protein: CASLPLAGGEETQYF. The CDR3 region has the DNA TGTGCCAGCCTACCCCTAGCGGGAGGGGAAGAGACCCAGTACTTC.

The rearrangement links TRBV5-4 to TRBJ2-5; the match to TRBD2 covers 9 bases. The CDR3 sequence is 16 residues long. V was clipped by 0 bases and J by 2 bases; unmatched bases: 5. CDR1 is SGHNT, CDR2 YYREEE, per germline (reference sequence). The CDR3 nucleotides read TGTGCCAGCAGCTTGGCTGGCGGGAGGGGTCAAGAGACCCAGTACTTC. This codes for CASSLAGGRGQETQYF.

The chain employs TRBV2 and TRBJ2-1, with D tentatively TRBD2 (5 bases). Trimming took 6 bases from V and 6 from J, leaving 9 bases between them. CDR1 and CDR2 from the germline V gene are SNHLY and FYNNEI. The CDR3 spans 12 residues. For the CDR3, the DNA is TGTGCCAGCAGGCTAGAGGGCAATGAGCAGTTCTTC. Translated: CASRLEGNEQFF.

The chain has TRBV29-1 and TRBJ2-5, with TRBD2 as a possible D gene (7 bases). The CDR3 contains 14 residues. V lost 7 bases and J lost 5, with 20 bases in between. Germline CDR1 and CDR2: SQVTM and ANQGSEA. The DNA of the CDR3 is TGCAGCGCCGACGGGGGGCGAGTCTCGGAGACCCAGTACTTC. Its protein is CSADGGRVSETQYF.

The CDR3 DNA reads as TGTGCCACCATGACAGGGGAATACAATGAGCAGTTCTTC. Its translation is CATMTGEYNEQFF. V usage is TRBV12-3 or TRBV12-4 and J usage is TRBJ2-1, with TRBD1 matching 8 bases. V was pared by 10 bases and J by 4 bases, with 6 bases of the junction left unmatched. The CDR3 has 13 amino acids.

This chain uses TRBV28 with TRBJ1-5, with a tentative D call TRBD1 (5 bases). Germline V lookup: CDR1 MDHEN, CDR2 SYDVKM. V was shortened by 2 bases and J by 2 bases, with 10 bases between the two germline ends. The CDR3 sequence is 15 residues long. This CDR3 reads CASSLAVRGNQPQHF. The CDR3, as DNA: TGTGCCAGCAGTTTAGCAGTCAGGGGCAATCAGCCCCAGCATTTT. The full variable domain, in which reference TRBV28 and TRBJ1-5 provide the parts outside the CDR3, is DVKVTQSSRYLVKRTGEKVFLECVQDMDHENMFWYRQDPGLGLRLIYFSYDVKMKEKGDIPEGYSVSREKKERFSLILESASTNQTSMYLCASSLAVRGNQPQHFGDGTRLSIL.

The gene calls are TRBV28 and TRBJ1-6, with TRBD1 matching 7 bases. The CDR3 consists of 14 residues. Germline lookup yields CDR1 MDHEN and CDR2 SYDVKM. The V gene end was trimmed by 10 bases and the J gene end by 5 bases; junction bases not matched to a gene: 8. CDR3 sequence reads: CATKPGTDNSPLHF. CDR3 nucleotide sequence: TGTGCCACCAAACCCGGGACAGATAATTCACCCCTCCACTTT.

This chain connects TRBV7-2 to TRBJ2-7, with 12 bases that match TRBD2. The germline CDR1 and CDR2 sequences are SGHTA and FQGNSA. The trim removed 1 base at V and 5 bases at J, leaving 6 bases unmatched. The CDR3 runs 16 residues. The CDR3 region is CASSLDGTSGSNEQYF. The CDR3 region has the DNA TGTGCCAGCAGCTTAGACGGGACTAGCGGGTCCAACGAGCAGTACTTC.

The chain couples TRBV11-2 to TRBJ2-7; tentative D call: TRBD2 (5 bases). Germline assignment: CDR1 SGHAT and CDR2 FQNNGV. Deletions cut 6 bases from V and 6 bases from J, with 18 bases between. CDR3 length equals 14 residues. CDR3 sequence (DNA): TGTGCCAGCAGTGGCGGACTCCCTTCGTTCGAGCAGTACTTC. The encoded protein is CASSGGLPSFEQYF.

The V call is TRBV6-6, the J call TRBJ1-5; weak D call: TRBD1 (5 bases). Looked up from germline, CDR1 is MNHNY and CDR2 is SVGAGI (reference sequence). The CDR3 has 16 residues. V was shortened by 5 bases and J by 6 bases, with 20 bases between the two germline ends. The CDR3 sequence is CASSRGGSRRGQPQHF. As DNA, the CDR3 is TGTGCCAGCAGTCGAGGAGGTAGCAGGAGGGGTCAGCCCCAGCATTTT.

V and J are TRBV29-1 and TRBJ2-3; D is perhaps TRBD2 (6 bases). V gave up 6 bases and J gave up 0 bases, with 16 bases separating them. From germline, CDR1 is SQVTM and CDR2 ANQGSEA. The CDR3 spans 15 residues. The CDR3 region is CSVLWRVSSTDTQYF. As DNA, the CDR3 is TGCAGCGTACTTTGGAGGGTTTCTAGCACAGATACGCAGTATTTT.

V gene TRBV9 combines with J gene TRBJ1-1, with D possibly being TRBD1 (6 bases). The V and J ends lost 4 bases and 3 bases respectively, with 16 bases between them. Germline lookup yields CDR1 SGDLS and CDR2 YYNGEE. The CDR3 extends over 15 amino acids. The CDR3, as DNA: TGTGCCAGCAGCTTATGGGGGCAGGGAGACACTGAAGCTTTCTTT. Protein product: CASSLWGQGDTEAFF.

The gene calls are TRBV19 and TRBJ2-1; 7 bases match TRBD2. Trimming cost V 3 bases and J 8 bases; bases outside gene matches: 10. CDR1 and CDR2 (germline): LNHDA, SQIVND (reference sequence). The length of the CDR3 is 15 residues. The CDR3 sequence is CASSIVVGGGDEQFF. The DNA of the CDR3 is TGTGCCAGTAGTATTGTTGTTGGGGGAGGGGATGAGCAGTTCTTC.

The CDR3 region is CASSLSGGGQGGTEAFF. In DNA form, the CDR3 reads TGTGCCAGCAGCTTATCAGGGGGCGGACAGGGCGGCACTGAAGCTTTCTTT. The rearrangement joins TRBV7-9 to TRBJ1-1; 8 positions match TRBD1. V dropped 2 bases and J dropped 4; count of bases not matched to a gene: 12. CDR1 and CDR2 (germline): SEHNR, FQNEAQ (reference sequence). This CDR3 spans 17 amino acids.

This chain uses TRBV10-3 with TRBJ1-1; unclear D gene. Germline CDR1 reads ENHRY; CDR2 reads SYGVKD. Trimming stripped 0 bases from V and 1 base from J, with 9 bases between. This CDR3 region has 15 residues. CDR3 nucleotides: TGTGCCATCAGTGAGTCGTTCGGGAGGAACACTGAAGCTTTCTTT. It codes for CAISESFGRNTEAFF.

The rearrangement uses TRBV7-6 and TRBJ2-7; D remains ambiguous. CDR3 length: 13 residues. Germline V gene data show CDR1 as SGHVS and CDR2 as FNYEAQ. V lost 5 bases, J lost 3 bases, and 11 bases lay in between. CDR3 DNA: TGTGCCAGCAGCACCCAGACTGACTACGAGCAGTACTTC. This sequence encodes CASSTQTDYEQYF.

The chain employs TRBV30 and TRBJ2-1; the match to TRBD2 covers 14 bases. CDR1 is GTSNPN, CDR2 SVGIG, per germline (reference sequence). With 0 bases clipped from V and 3 bases from J, the junction kept 10 bases outside the gene matches. The CDR3 has 19 amino acids. The CDR3, as DNA: TGTGCCTGGAGTGTACCAACGGGACTAGCGGGAGAAATCTACAATGAGCAGTTCTTC. Translating gives CAWSVPTGLAGEIYNEQFF.

The chain carries TRBV24-1 and TRBJ2-5; D is unclear. The germline V gene encodes CDR1 KGHDR and CDR2 SFDVKD. Between the trimmed V and J ends, which lost 5 bases and 4 bases, there was a span of 19 bases. CDR3 size: 16 residues. CDR3 DNA sequence: TGTGCCACCAGTGCCGCGACTTCTTACCTGGGAGAGACCCAGTACTTC. Translation: CATSAATSYLGETQYF.

The count of this clone is one. V is TRBV7-2 and J is TRBJ2-7; TRBD2 matches 7 bases. CDR3 length: 15 residues. Germline-derived CDR1 and CDR2 are SGHTA and FQGNSA. Trimming at V came to 2 bases and at J to 5 bases, leaving 9 bases not matched to a gene. The CDR3 DNA is TGTGCCAGCAGCTTAAGTAGCGGGTTCTGGGACGAGCAGTACTTC. The encoded protein is CASSLSSGFWDEQYF.